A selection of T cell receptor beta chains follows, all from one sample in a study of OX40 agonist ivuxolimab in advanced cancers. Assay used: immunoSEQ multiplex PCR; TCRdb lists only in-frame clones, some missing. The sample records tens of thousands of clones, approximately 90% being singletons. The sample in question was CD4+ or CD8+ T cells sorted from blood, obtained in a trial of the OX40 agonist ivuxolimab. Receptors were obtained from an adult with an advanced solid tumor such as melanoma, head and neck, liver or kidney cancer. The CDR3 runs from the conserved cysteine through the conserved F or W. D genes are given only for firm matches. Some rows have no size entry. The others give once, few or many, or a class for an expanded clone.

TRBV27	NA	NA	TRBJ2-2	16	TGTGCCAGCAGTTTATCGGGGCGGGGCGCCACCGGGGAGCTGTTTTTT	CASSLSGRGATGELFF
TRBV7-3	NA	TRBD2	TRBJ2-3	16	TGTGCCAGCAGCTTACTAGCGGGAGGGACTCCAGATACGCAGTATTTT	CASSLLAGGTPDTQYF
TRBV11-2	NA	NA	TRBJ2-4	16	TGTGCCAGCAGCTTAAATAAACAGGGAATTGAGAACATTCAGTACTTC	CASSLNKQGIENIQYF
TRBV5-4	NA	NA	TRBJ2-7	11	TGTGCCAGCAGCTCCGAATACGAGCAGTACTTC	CASSSEYEQYF
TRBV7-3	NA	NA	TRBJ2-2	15	TGTGCCAGCAGTTTAAAGGGATCGAACACCGGGGAGCTGTTTTTT	CASSLKGSNTGELFF
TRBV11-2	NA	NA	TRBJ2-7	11	TGTGCCAGCAGCTTGCGGCACGAGCAGTACTTC	CASSLRHEQYF
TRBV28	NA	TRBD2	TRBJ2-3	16	TGTGCCAGCAGTTTATCTGGCGGCGGGGGTGCAGATACGCAGTATTTT	CASSLSGGGGADTQYF
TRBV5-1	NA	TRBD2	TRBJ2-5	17	TGCGCCAGCAGCTTGTTGGGACTAGCGGGAGGAGGGGAGACCCAGTACTTC	CASSLLGLAGGGETQYF
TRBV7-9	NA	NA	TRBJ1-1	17	TGTGCCAGCAGCTGGAGACGAACCGGGACGGTGAACACTGAAGCTTTCTTT	CASSWRRTGTVNTEAFF
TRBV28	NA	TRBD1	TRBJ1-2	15	TGTGCCAGCAGATCGGGACAGGCAGGAAACTATGGCTACACCTTC	CASRSGQAGNYGYTF
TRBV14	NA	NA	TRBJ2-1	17	TGTGCCAGCAGCCCTTCGACTAGTCGAAGGCGCTACAATGAGCAGTTCTTC	CASSPSTSRRRYNEQFF
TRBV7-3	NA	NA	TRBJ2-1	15	TGTGCCAGCAGCCCCGGGGGAAGCGGTCTCCATGAGCAGTTCTTC	CASSPGGSGLHEQFF
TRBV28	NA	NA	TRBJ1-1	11	TGTGCCAGCAGTTTACGGGGGAGGGCTTTCTTT	CASSLRGRAFF
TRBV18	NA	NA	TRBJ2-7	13	TGTGCCAGCTCACCCGGATATGCCTACGAGCAGTACTTC	CASSPGYAYEQYF
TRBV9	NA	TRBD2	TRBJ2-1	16	TGTGCCAGCAGCGCCACTAGCGGGAGCTCCTACAATGAGCAGTTCTTC	CASSATSGSSYNEQFF
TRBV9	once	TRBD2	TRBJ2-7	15	TGTGCCAGCAGCGAGGGACTAGCGGGAGGAAATGAGCAGTACTTC	CASSEGLAGGNEQYF
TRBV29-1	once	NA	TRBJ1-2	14	TGCAGCGTTGAAGATCGGAGCAGGGGTAGCGGCTACACCTTC	CSVEDRSRGSGYTF
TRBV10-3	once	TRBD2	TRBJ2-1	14	TGTGCCATCAGTGCCTGGGCTAGCGGGAATGAGCAGTTCTTC	CAISAWASGNEQFF
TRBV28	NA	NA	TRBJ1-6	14	TGTGCCAGCAGGCAGCGAAACTATAATTCACCCCTCCACTTT	CASRQRNYNSPLHF
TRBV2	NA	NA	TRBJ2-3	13	TGTGCCAGCAGTGAGGACAGCACAGATACGCAGTATTTT	CASSEDSTDTQYF
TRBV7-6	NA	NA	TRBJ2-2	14	TGTGCCAGCAGCCCCCACAGGAACTCCGGGGAGCTGTTTTTT	CASSPHRNSGELFF
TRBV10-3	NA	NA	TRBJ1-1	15	TGTGCCATCAGTAACCCCAGGGATTTGAACACTGAAGCTTTCTTT	CAISNPRDLNTEAFF